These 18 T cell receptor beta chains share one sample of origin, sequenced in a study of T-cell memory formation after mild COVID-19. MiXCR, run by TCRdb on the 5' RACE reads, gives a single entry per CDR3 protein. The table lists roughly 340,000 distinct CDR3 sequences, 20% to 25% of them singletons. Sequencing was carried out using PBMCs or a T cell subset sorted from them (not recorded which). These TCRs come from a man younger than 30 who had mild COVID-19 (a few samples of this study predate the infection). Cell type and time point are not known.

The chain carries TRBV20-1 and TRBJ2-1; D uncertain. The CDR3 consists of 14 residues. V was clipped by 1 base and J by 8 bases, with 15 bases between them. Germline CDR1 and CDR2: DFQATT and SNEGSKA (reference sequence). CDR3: CSARVGGASHEQFF. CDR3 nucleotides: TGCAGTGCTAGAGTGGGCGGAGCGAGTCATGAGCAGTTCTTC.

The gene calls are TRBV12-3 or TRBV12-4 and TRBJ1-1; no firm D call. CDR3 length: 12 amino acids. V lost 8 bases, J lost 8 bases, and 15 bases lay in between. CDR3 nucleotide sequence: TGTGCCAGCTCCCTAAGGAGGGAGGAAGCTTTCTTT. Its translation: CASSLRREEAFF.

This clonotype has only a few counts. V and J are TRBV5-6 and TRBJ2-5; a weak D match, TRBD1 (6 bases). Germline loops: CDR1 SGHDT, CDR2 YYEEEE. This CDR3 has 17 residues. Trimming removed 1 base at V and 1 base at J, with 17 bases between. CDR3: CASSLKGIVGAQETQYF. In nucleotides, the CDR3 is TGTGCCAGCAGCTTGAAGGGGATAGTGGGGGCCCAAGAGACCCAGTACTTC.

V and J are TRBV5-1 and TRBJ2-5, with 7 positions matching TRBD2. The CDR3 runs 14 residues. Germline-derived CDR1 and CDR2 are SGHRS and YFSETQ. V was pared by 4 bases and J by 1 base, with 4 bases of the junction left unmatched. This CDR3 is CASSRGGVQETQYF. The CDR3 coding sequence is TGCGCCAGCAGCCGTGGGGGGGTCCAAGAGACCCAGTACTTC. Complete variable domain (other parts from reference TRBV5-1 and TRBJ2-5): KAGVTQTPRYLIKTRGQQVTLSCSPISGHRSVSWYQQTPGQGLQFLFEYFSETQRNKGNFPGRFSGRQFSNSRSEMNVSTLELGDSALYLCASSRGGVQETQYFGPGTRLLVL.

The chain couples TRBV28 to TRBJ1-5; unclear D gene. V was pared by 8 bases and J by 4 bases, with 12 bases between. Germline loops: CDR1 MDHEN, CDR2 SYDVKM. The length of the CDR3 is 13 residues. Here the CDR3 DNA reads TGTGCCAGCGTTTCGGCACAAAATCAGCCCCAGCATTTT. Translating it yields CASVSAQNQPQHF. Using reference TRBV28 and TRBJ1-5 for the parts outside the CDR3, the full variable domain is DVKVTQSSRYLVKRTGEKVFLECVQDMDHENMFWYRQDPGLGLRLIYFSYDVKMKEKGDIPEGYSVSREKKERFSLILESASTNQTSMYLCASVSAQNQPQHFGDGTRLSIL.

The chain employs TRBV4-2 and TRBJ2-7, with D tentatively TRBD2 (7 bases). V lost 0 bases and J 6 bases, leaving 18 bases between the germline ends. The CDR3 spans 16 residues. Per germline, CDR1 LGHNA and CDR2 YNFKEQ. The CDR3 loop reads CASSQDGGGGPGEQYF. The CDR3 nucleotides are TGTGCCAGCAGCCAAGATGGAGGGGGGGGCCCCGGCGAGCAGTACTTC.

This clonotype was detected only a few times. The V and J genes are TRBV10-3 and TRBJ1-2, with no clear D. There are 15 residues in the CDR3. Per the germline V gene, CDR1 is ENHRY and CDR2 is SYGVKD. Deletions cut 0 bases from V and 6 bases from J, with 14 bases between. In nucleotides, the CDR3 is TGTGCCATCAGTGAGTCAGGCGGATTTTATGATGGCTACACCTTC. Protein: CAISESGGFYDGYTF.

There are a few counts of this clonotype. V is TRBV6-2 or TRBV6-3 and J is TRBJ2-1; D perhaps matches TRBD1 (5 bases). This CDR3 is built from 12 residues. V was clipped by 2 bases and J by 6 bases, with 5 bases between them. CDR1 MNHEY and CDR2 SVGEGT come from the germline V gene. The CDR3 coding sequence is TGTGCCAGCAGTTACGGGGCCAATGAGCAGTTCTTC. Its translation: CASSYGANEQFF.

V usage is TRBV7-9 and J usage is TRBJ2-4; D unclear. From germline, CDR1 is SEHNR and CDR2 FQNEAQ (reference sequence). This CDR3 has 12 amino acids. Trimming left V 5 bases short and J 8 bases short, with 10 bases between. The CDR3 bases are TGTGCCAGCAGCCCATCCGTGGACATTCAGTACTTC. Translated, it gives CASSPSVDIQYF.

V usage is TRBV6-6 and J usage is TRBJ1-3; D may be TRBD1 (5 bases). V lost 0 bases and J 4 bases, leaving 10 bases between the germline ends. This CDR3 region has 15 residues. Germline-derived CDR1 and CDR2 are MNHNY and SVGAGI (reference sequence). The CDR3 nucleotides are TGTGCCAGCAGTTACTCGGGGGTAATGGGAAACACCATATATTTT. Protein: CASSYSGVMGNTIYF.

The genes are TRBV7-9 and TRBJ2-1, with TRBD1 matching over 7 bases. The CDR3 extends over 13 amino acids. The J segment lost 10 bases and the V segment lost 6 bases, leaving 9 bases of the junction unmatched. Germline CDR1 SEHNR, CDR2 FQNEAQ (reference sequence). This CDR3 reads CASRTLPGQEQFF. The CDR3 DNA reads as TGTGCCAGCAGGACCCTACCGGGACAGGAGCAGTTCTTC.

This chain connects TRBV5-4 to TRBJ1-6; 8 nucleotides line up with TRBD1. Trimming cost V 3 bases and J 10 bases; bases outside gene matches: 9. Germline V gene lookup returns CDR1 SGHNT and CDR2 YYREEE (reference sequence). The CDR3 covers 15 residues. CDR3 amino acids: CASSSTDRGGSPLHF. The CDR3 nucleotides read TGTGCCAGCAGCTCGACCGACAGGGGAGGCTCACCCCTCCACTTT.

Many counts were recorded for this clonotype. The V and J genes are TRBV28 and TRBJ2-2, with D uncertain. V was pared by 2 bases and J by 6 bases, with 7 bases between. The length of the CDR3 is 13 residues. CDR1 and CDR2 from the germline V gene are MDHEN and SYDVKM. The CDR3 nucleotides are TGTGCCAGCAGTTTAATAATGGCCGGGGAGCTGTTTTTT. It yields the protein CASSLIMAGELFF.

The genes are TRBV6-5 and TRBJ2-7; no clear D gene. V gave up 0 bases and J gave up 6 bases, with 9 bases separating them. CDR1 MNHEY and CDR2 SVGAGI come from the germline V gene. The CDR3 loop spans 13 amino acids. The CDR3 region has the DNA TGTGCCAGCAGTTACTCGATTGGTTCCGAGCAGTACGTC. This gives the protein CASSYSIGSEQYV.

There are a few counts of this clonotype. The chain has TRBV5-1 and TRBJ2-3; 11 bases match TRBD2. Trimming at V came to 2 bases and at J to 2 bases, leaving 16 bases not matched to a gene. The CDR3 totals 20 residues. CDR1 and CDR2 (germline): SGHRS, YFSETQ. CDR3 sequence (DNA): TGCGCCAGCAGCTTCCCTAGCGGGGGGCCCAAAAGGATGATCACAGATACGCAGTATTTT. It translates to CASSFPSGGPKRMITDTQYF.

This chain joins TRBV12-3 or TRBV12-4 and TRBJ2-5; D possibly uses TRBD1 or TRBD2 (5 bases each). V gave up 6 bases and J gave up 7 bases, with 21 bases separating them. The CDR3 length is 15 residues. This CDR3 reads CASRARGHPAGTQYF. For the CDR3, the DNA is TGTGCCAGCAGGGCTCGAGGACACCCCGCGGGGACCCAGTACTTC.

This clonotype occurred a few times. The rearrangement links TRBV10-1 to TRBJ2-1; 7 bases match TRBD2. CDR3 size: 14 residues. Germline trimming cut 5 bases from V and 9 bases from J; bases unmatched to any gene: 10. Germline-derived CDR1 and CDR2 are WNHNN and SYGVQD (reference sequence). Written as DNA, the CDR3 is TGCGCCAGCAGTAGGCAGGTTGGGGGGGGTGAGCAGTTCTTC. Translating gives CASSRQVGGGEQFF.

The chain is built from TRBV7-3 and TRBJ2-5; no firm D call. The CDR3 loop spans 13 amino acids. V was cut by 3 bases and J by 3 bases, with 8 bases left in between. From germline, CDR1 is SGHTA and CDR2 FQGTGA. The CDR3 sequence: CASSLTFEETQYF. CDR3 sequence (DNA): TGTGCCAGCAGCTTGACCTTCGAAGAGACCCAGTACTTC.